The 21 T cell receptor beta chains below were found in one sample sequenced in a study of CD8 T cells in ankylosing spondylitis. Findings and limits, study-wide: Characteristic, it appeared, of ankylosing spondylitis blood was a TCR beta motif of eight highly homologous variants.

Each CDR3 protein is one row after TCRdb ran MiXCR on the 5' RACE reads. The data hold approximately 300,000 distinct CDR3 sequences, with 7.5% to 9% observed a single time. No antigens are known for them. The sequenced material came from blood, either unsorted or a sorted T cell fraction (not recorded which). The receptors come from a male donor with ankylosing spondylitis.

The CDR3 loop is CSASQTSTNEKLFF. In DNA form, the CDR3 reads TGCAGCGCATCTCAGACGTCGACTAATGAAAAACTGTTTTTT. The V and J genes are TRBV29-1 and TRBJ1-4; D ambiguous. The CDR3 covers 14 residues. The germline CDR1 and CDR2 sequences are SQVTM and ANQGSEA. Trimming shortened V by 7 bases and J by 2 bases, and 14 bases separated the two germline ends.

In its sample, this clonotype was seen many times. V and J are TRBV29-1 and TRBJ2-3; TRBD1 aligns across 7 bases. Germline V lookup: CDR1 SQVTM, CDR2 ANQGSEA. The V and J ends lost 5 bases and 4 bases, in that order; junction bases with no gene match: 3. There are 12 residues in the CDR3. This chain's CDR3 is CSVWDSPDTQYF. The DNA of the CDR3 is TGCAGCGTTTGGGACAGCCCAGATACGCAGTATTTT.

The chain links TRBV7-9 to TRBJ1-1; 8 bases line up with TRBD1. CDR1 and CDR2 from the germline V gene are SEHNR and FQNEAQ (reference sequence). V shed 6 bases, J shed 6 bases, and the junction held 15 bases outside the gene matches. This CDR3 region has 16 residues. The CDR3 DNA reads TGTGCCAGCAGGGGCCTGGACAGGGCCCTTGGGGCTGAAGCTTTCTTT. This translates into CASRGLDRALGAEAFF.

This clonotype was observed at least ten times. CDR3 coding DNA: TGCAGTGCTCTGGGACAGATAAACACTGAAGCTTTCTTT. Amino acids: CSALGQINTEAFF. This chain links TRBV20-1 with TRBJ1-1; 7 positions match TRBD1. The CDR3 contains 13 residues. Per germline, CDR1 DFQATT and CDR2 SNEGSKA (reference sequence). V shed 5 bases and J 2 bases; nucleotides not matched to a gene: 5.

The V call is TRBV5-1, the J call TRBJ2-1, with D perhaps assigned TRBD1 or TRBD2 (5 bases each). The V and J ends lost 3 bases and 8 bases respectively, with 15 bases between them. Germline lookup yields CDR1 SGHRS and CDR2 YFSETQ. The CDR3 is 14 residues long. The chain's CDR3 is CASSSAGTGDEQFF. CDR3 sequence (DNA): TGCGCCAGCAGCTCCGCCGGGACCGGGGATGAGCAGTTCTTC.

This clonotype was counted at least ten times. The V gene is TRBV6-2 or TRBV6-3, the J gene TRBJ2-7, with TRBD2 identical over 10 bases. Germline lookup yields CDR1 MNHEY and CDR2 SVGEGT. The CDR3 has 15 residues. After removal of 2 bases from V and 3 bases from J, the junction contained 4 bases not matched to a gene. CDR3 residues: CASSYIAGGLYEQYF. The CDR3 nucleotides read TGTGCCAGCAGTTACATAGCGGGAGGACTCTACGAGCAGTACTTC.

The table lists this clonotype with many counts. CDR3 sequence (DNA): TGCGCCAGCAGCTTGGCTCTAGCGGATTACTACGAGCAGTACTTC. Residues: CASSLALADYYEQYF. The V and J genes are TRBV5-1 and TRBJ2-7; 7 positions match TRBD2. This CDR3 contains 15 residues. Trimming took 0 bases from V and 3 from J; bases not matched to a gene: 6. CDR1 and CDR2 from the germline V gene are SGHRS and YFSETQ.

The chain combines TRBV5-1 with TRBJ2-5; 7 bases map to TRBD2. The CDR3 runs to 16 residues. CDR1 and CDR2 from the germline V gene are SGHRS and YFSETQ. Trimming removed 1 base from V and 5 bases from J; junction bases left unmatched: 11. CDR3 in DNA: TGCGCCAGCAGCTTGAGAGCTAGCGGACCTCAGGAGACCCAGTACTTC. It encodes CASSLRASGPQETQYF. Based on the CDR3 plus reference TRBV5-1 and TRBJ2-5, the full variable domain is KAGVTQTPRYLIKTRGQQVTLSCSPISGHRSVSWYQQTPGQGLQFLFEYFSETQRNKGNFPGRFSGRQFSNSRSEMNVSTLELGDSALYLCASSLRASGPQETQYFGPGTRLLVL.

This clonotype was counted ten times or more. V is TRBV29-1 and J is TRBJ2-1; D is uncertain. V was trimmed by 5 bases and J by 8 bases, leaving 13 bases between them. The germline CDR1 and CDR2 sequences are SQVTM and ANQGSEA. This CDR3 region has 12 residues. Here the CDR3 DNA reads TGCAGCGTTAAATCCAGATACGATGAGCAGTTCTTC. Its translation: CSVKSRYDEQFF.

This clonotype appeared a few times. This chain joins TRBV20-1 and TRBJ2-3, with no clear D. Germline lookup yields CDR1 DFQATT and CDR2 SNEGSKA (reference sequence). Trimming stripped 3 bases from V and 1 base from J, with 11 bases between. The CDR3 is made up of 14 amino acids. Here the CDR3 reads CSASRASGTDTQYF. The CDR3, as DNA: TGCAGTGCTAGCCGGGCAAGCGGCACAGATACGCAGTATTTT.

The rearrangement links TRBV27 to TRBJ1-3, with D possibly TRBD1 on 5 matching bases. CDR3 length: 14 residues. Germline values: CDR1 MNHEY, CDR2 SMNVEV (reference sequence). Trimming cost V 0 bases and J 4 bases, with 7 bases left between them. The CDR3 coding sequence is TGTGCCAGCAGTTTATCAGGGGAAGGAAACACCATATATTTT. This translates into CASSLSGEGNTIYF.

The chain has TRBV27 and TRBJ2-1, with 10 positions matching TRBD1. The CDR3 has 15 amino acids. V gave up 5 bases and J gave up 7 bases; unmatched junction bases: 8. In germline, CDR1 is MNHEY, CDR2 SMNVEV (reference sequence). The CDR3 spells CASSRQTGGVNEQFF. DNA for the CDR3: TGTGCCAGCAGTCGCCAGACAGGGGGCGTAAATGAGCAGTTCTTC.

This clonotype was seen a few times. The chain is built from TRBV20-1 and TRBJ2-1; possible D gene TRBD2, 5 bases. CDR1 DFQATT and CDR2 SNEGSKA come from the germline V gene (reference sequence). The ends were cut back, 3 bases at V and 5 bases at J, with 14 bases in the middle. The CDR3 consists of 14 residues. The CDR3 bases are TGCAGTGCTAGGAAAAGGACTCCCAACAATGAGCAGTTCTTC. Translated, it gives CSARKRTPNNEQFF.

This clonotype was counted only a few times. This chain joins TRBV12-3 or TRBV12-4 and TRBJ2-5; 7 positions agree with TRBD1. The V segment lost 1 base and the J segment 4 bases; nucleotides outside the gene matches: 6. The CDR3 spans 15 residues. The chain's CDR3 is CASSLVTGAGETQYF. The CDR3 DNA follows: TGTGCCAGCAGTTTAGTAACAGGGGCTGGAGAGACCCAGTACTTC.

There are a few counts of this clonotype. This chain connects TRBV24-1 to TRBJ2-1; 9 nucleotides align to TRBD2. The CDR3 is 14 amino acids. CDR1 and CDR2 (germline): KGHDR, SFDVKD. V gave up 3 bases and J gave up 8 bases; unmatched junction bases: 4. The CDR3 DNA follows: TGTGCCACCAGTGATACCCGGACTAGCGATGAGCAGTTCTTC. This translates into CATSDTRTSDEQFF.

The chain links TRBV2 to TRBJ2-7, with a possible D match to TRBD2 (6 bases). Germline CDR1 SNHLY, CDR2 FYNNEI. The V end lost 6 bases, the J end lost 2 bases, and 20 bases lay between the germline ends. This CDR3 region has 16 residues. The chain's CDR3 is CASSAGERAPPYEQYF. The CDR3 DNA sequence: TGTGCCAGCAGCGCCGGGGAGCGGGCCCCCCCCTACGAGCAGTACTTC.

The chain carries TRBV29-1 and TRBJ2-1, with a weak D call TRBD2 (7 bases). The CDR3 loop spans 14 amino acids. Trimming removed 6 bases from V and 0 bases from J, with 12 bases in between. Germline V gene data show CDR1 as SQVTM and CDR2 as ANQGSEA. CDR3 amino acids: CSVGGDTSYNEQFF. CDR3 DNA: TGCAGCGTGGGGGGGGACACCTCCTACAATGAGCAGTTCTTC.

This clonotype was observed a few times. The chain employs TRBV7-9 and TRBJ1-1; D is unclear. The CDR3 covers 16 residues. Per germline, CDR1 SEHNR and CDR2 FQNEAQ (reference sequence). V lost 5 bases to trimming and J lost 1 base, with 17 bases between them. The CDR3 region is CASSAQPVMKNTEAFF. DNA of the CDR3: TGTGCCAGCAGCGCACAGCCGGTAATGAAGAACACTGAAGCTTTCTTT.

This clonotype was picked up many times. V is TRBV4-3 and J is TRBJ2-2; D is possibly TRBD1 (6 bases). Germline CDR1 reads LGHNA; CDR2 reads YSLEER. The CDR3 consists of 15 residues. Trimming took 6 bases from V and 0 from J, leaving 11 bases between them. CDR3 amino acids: CASRGQTTNTGELFF. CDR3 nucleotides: TGCGCCAGCAGAGGACAGACGACGAACACCGGGGAGCTGTTTTTT.

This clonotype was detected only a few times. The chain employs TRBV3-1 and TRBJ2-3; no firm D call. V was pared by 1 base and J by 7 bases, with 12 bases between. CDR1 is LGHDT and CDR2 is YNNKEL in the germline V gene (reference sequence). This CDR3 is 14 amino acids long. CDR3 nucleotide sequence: TGTGCCAGCAGCCAAGGGCCCGCCGTACATACGCAGTATTTT. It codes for CASSQGPAVHTQYF.

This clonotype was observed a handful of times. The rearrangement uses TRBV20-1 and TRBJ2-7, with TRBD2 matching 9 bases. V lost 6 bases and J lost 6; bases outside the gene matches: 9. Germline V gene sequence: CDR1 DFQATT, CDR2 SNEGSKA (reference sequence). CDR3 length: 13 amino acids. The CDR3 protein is CSAGGRDGSEQYF. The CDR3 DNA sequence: TGCAGTGCAGGCGGGAGGGATGGGAGCGAGCAGTACTTC.